The present entry profiles one TCR beta chain with its context. The assay was immunoSEQ multiplex PCR, and TCRdb's table has in-frame clones only and misses some. The sample records 16,000 or so clones, approximately 95% being singletons. This sample was taken from a study of graft-versus-host responses after intestinal transplantation. Sequencing was performed on PBMCs, taken 23 days after intestinal transplant. The receptor was derived from a human patient who received an intestinal transplant, so some T cells may come from the graft donor.

The CDR3 nucleotides read TGCGCCAAGACGCGGGGACAGGGGGGGGAGCAGTACTTC. This codes for CAKTRGQGGEQYF. The chain is built from TRBV10-1 and TRBJ2-5; 11 bases are a match to TRBD1. This CDR3 region has 13 residues. Trimming at V came to 10 bases and at J to 11 bases, leaving 12 bases not matched to a gene. Looked up from germline, CDR1 is WNHNN and CDR2 is SYGVQD (reference sequence).